The next 14 T cell receptor beta chains were all read from a single sample in a study of T cells after yellow fever vaccination. From the 5' RACE reads, TCRdb called clonotypes with MiXCR, one entry per CDR3 protein. The sample lists some 250,000 distinct CDR3 sequences; roughly 4% were seen once. This specimen consisted of PBMCs, obtained 15 days after the yellow fever booster vaccination. The receptors originated from a man aged 18 to 29 who received the YFV17D yellow fever vaccine.

Ten or more counts support this clonotype. The chain joins TRBV7-9 to TRBJ1-4; the match to TRBD1 covers 10 bases. There are 15 residues in the CDR3. In germline, CDR1 is SEHNR, CDR2 FQNEAQ (reference sequence). The V segment lost 5 bases and the J segment 5 bases; nucleotides outside the gene matches: 5. Written as DNA, the CDR3 is TGTGCCAGCAGCCCCCGGACAGGGGGAAATGAAAAACTGTTTTTT. Translation gives CASSPRTGGNEKLFF.

At least ten counts were recorded for this clonotype. This chain joins TRBV5-1 and TRBJ2-1, with TRBD1 as a possible D gene (5 bases). The V and J ends lost 4 bases and 6 bases respectively, with 20 bases between them. CDR1 is SGHRS, CDR2 YFSETQ, per germline. This CDR3 has 16 residues. The CDR3 DNA sequence: TGCGCCAGCAGCCCGGTGGTCGTGGACACGACCAATGAGCAGTTCTTC. This encodes CASSPVVVDTTNEQFF.

In this sample, this clonotype turned up many times. V usage is TRBV20-1 and J usage is TRBJ2-5; D may correspond to TRBD1 or TRBD2 (6 bases each). There are 18 residues in the CDR3. CDR1 and CDR2 from the germline V gene are DFQATT and SNEGSKA (reference sequence). The V end was cut by 3 bases, the J end by 5 bases, with 28 bases between. DNA of the CDR3: TGCAGTGCTAGTTCATCGGGGGCCGCCGGAGTCCCCAGGGAGACCCAGTACTTC. Its translation is CSASSSGAAGVPRETQYF.

This clonotype has at least ten counts. This chain uses TRBV20-1 with TRBJ1-2; D is uncertain. The germline V gene encodes CDR1 DFQATT and CDR2 SNEGSKA (reference sequence). The length of the CDR3 is 12 residues. Trimming cost V 3 bases and J 4 bases, with 9 bases left between them. In DNA form, the CDR3 reads TGCAGTGCTAGTAGTGACTCCTATGGCTACACCTTC. Translated: CSASSDSYGYTF.

This clonotype was seen ten or more times. The V call is TRBV7-9, the J call TRBJ2-2, with D possibly being TRBD1 (6 bases). Deletions cut 7 bases from V and 1 base from J, with 22 bases between. The CDR3 consists of 18 residues. Germline assignment: CDR1 SEHNR and CDR2 FQNEAQ (reference sequence). This CDR3 is CASTWTLDSPKNTGELFF. The CDR3 DNA is TGTGCCAGCACCTGGACGTTGGACAGCCCGAAGAACACCGGGGAGCTGTTTTTT.

This clonotype was seen many times. The junction differs from germline at one of its ends, possibly a read error. The chain uses TRBV20-1 and TRBJ1-2; D unresolved. From germline, CDR1 is DFQATT and CDR2 SNEGSKA (reference sequence). The CDR3 extends over 9 amino acids. The chain's CDR3 is CSASDHPNF. The CDR3 region has the DNA TGCAGTGCTAGCGATCACCCTAACTTC.

This clonotype was recorded many times. This chain uses TRBV12-3 or TRBV12-4 with TRBJ2-2, with D possibly called TRBD1 or TRBD2 (6 bases each). The V and J ends lost 6 bases and 6 bases respectively, with 11 bases between them. The length of the CDR3 is 13 residues. CDR3 DNA: TGTGCCAGCAGCGGGGGCTTTTCCGGGGAGCTGTTTTTT. It yields the protein CASSGGFSGELFF.

This clonotype was seen ten or more times. The V gene is TRBV5-1, the J gene TRBJ2-1; D remains ambiguous. The CDR3 length is 12 residues. Trimming cost V 0 bases and J 9 bases, with 7 bases left between them. Per the germline V gene, CDR1 is SGHRS and CDR2 is YFSETQ. CDR3 loop: CASSLERSEQFF. The CDR3 bases are TGCGCCAGCAGCTTGGAAAGGAGTGAGCAGTTCTTC.

In this sample, this clonotype turned up many times. The chain employs TRBV4-3 and TRBJ1-1, with D possibly being TRBD1 (6 bases). Germline CDR1 and CDR2: LGHNA and YSLEER. V was cut by 1 base and J by 1 base, with 19 bases left in between. This CDR3 contains 18 residues. For the CDR3, the DNA is TGCGCCAGCAGCCAAGTGGGGGCAGGGACGGTGAAGAACACTGAAGCTTTCTTT. It is translated as CASSQVGAGTVKNTEAFF.

This clonotype appeared many times. In DNA, the CDR3 is TGTGCCACCAGCATAAGGGGGCAGGGGTATGGCTACACCTTC. The encoded protein is CATSIRGQGYGYTF. The rearrangement links TRBV15 to TRBJ1-2; 7 bases match TRBD1. This CDR3 has 14 amino acids. Trimming cost V 4 bases and J 5 bases; bases outside gene matches: 7. Germline V gene data show CDR1 as LNHNV and CDR2 as YYDKDF (reference sequence).

This clonotype was found many times. The chain carries TRBV7-9 and TRBJ2-1; D perhaps matches TRBD2 (5 bases). Germline values: CDR1 SEHNR, CDR2 FQNEAQ (reference sequence). The germline V and J ends were trimmed by 1 base and 10 bases, with 17 bases remaining between them. The CDR3 contains 15 residues. The CDR3 coding sequence is TGTGCCAGCAGCTTAGGGATGCGGGCCCCTCTGGAGCAGTTCTTC. Translation: CASSLGMRAPLEQFF. Using reference TRBV7-9 and TRBJ2-1 for the parts outside the CDR3, the full variable domain is DTGVSQNPRHKITKRGQNVTFRCDPISEHNRLYWYRQTLGQGPEFLTYFQNEAQLEKSRLLSDRFSAERPKGSFSTLEIQRTEQGDSAMYLCASSLGMRAPLEQFFGPGTRLTVL.

This clonotype was recorded at least ten times. This rearrangement joins TRBV7-2 to TRBJ1-5, with unresolved D. The CDR3 length is 14 residues. The V end was cut by 3 bases, the J end by 1 base, with 7 bases between. Germline V lookup: CDR1 SGHTA, CDR2 FQGNSA. CDR3 coding DNA: TGTGCCAGCAGCTTTGCCGACAGCAATCAGCCCCAGCATTTT. Its translation: CASSFADSNQPQHF.

This clonotype was observed at least ten times. CDR3 loop: CASSRGGSQGDNSPLHF. The CDR3 DNA sequence: TGTGCCAGCAGCCGGGGGGGATCACAGGGGGATAATTCACCCCTCCACTTT. This sequence joins TRBV7-2 and TRBJ1-6, with 8 bases that match TRBD1. With V trimmed by 5 bases and J by 5 bases, 11 bases remained unmatched. The CDR3 extends over 17 amino acids. From germline, CDR1 is SGHTA and CDR2 FQGNSA.

This clonotype appeared many times. This CDR3 reads CASSSEVEGGEKLFF. CDR3 coding DNA: TGTGCCAGCAGCTCTGAAGTGGAGGGCGGTGAAAAACTGTTTTTT. The J gene is TRBJ1-4, the V gene TRBV12-3 or TRBV12-4; D is ambiguous. The CDR3 consists of 15 residues. Trimming took 6 bases from V and 7 from J, leaving 18 bases between them.